The rows below give T cell receptor beta chains drawn from one sample of a study of shared clonotypes between healthy human individuals. Measured with immunoSEQ multiplex PCR; TCRdb has only the in-frame clones, and not every one. The sample lists about 2.2 million clones, 93% occurring once. The material sequenced was naive CD8+ T cells from PBMCs. Source of these receptors: a man between 18 and 35 years old in good health. Some clones in this sample may be carry-over from other donors' samples. Each CDR3 is given with its conserved first and last residue. A D gene is named only where the DNA matches it firmly. A row's size may be missing; if present it is once, few, many or a size class.

clone size	V gene	D gene	J gene	CDR3 DNA	CDR3 protein
-	TRBV7-8	TRBD1	TRBJ2-7	TGTGCCAGCAGCTTGGAGGACAGGAGACCTTACGAGCAGTACTTC	CASSLEDRRPYEQYF
-	TRBV28	-	TRBJ2-1	TGTGCCAGCAGCCTAACTCACAATGAGCAGTTCTTC	CASSLTHNEQFF
once	TRBV15	-	TRBJ2-1	TGTGCCACCAGCCCCCCAGAGGGGATCGTCAATGAGCAGTTCTTC	CATSPPEGIVNEQFF
-	TRBV6-1	-	TRBJ1-2	TGTGCCAGCAGGAGGGAGCCTTATGGCTACACCTTC	CASRREPYGYTF
once	TRBV10-3	TRBD2	TRBJ2-1	TGTGCCATCGGGGGTGCGGGGGTCTCCTACAATGAGCAGTTCTTC	CAIGGAGVSYNEQFF
-	TRBV5-8	-	TRBJ1-1	TGTGCCAGCAGCTTGGGAAGCAGGGAGGGGGTGAACACTGAAGCTTTCTTT	CASSLGSREGVNTEAFF
-	TRBV27	TRBD2	TRBJ2-7	TGTGCCAGCAGTCCGATAGCGGGAGGATCCCTCGAGCAGTACTTC	CASSPIAGGSLEQYF
-	TRBV28	TRBD1	TRBJ1-2	TGTGCCAGCAGTAACGGACAGGGTATAAATGGCTACACCTTC	CASSNGQGINGYTF
-	TRBV9	TRBD2	TRBJ2-3	TGTGCCAGCAGCCCCCGTGGAGCGGGAGAGGCAGATACGCAGTATTTT	CASSPRGAGEADTQYF
-	TRBV9	-	TRBJ1-1	TGTGCCAGCAGCGTTGCCCTCCCCGCAGGGAACACTGAAGCTTTCTTT	CASSVALPAGNTEAFF
-	TRBV19	-	TRBJ2-1	TGTGCCAGTAGTATAGATCTGGAGGATGAGCAGTTCTTC	CASSIDLEDEQFF
-	TRBV7-2	TRBD1	TRBJ1-2	TGTGCCAGCAGGTCCGACAGGGACCCCTATGGCTACACCTTC	CASRSDRDPYGYTF
-	TRBV4-1	-	TRBJ2-5	TGCGCCAGCAGCCAAGACTTAACAGCACAAGAGACCCAGTACTTC	CASSQDLTAQETQYF
-	TRBV5-1	-	TRBJ2-7	TGCGCCAGCAGCTTGGGAAACGAGCAGTACTTC	CASSLGNEQYF
-	TRBV27	TRBD2	TRBJ2-7	TGTGCCAGCAGTGGCCTTACAGCGGGAGGGCCGAGCGAGCAGTACTTC	CASSGLTAGGPSEQYF
-	TRBV27	-	TRBJ2-1	TGTGCCAGCAGTTTACCTTACAATGAGCAGTTCTTC	CASSLPYNEQFF
-	TRBV4-1	TRBD1	TRBJ2-2	TGCGCCAGCAGCCAAGAACGGGACAGGGGGCATAGGGTTGGGGACACCGGGGAGCTGTTTTTT	CASSQERDRGHRVGDTGELFF
-	TRBV7-9	-	TRBJ2-5	TGTGCCAGCAGCTTAGCGAGGGTTCTATTAAGTGCGGAGACCCAGTACTTC	CASSLARVLLSAETQYF
-	TRBV4-3	-	TRBJ2-1	TGCGCCAGCAGCCATTGGCTGAACAATGAGCAGTTCTTC	CASSHWLNNEQFF
few	TRBV9	-	TRBJ1-1	TGTGCCAGCAGCGTAGGGTATCGCGGTGAGGAATTGAACACTGAAGCTTTCTTT	CASSVGYRGEELNTEAFF
-	TRBV27	-	TRBJ2-7	TGTGCCAGCAGCCGGGACCGGGTTGAGCAGTACTTC	CASSRDRVEQYF
-	TRBV10-2	TRBD2	TRBJ2-1	TGCGCCAGCAGGGGTACTAGCGGGAGAGTCCATGAGCAGTTCTTC	CASRGTSGRVHEQFF
-	TRBV9	-	TRBJ2-2	TGTGCCAGCAGCGTAGCCAATTCGGGGTCATACACCGGGGAGCTGTTTTTT	CASSVANSGSYTGELFF
-	TRBV7-9	-	TRBJ2-7	TGTGCCAGCAGCCCACGGGCCTACGAGCAGTACTTC	CASSPRAYEQYF
-	TRBV29-1	-	TRBJ2-7	TGCAGCGTTGAAGTGGATCGGGCAGGCCATTCCTACGAGCAGTACTTC	CSVEVDRAGHSYEQYF
-	TRBV2	-	TRBJ2-1	TGTGCCGGCCTAGACTTAGATGAGCAGTTCTTC	CAGLDLDEQFF
-	TRBV28	TRBD2	TRBJ2-1	TGTGCCAGCAGTTCCCTAAGCGGGATGTTCGCGAATGAGCAGTTCTTC	CASSSLSGMFANEQFF
few	TRBV30	TRBD1	TRBJ1-1	TGTGCCTGGGGTCCGGGACAGGGAGGTCCTGAAGCTTTCTTT	CAWGPGQGGPEAFF
-	TRBV27	TRBD1	TRBJ1-5	TGTGCCAGCAGATCAAGACAGGGGGATAGCAATCAGCCCCAGCATTTT	CASRSRQGDSNQPQHF
-	TRBV5-1	-	TRBJ2-1	TGCGCCAGCAGTCCCCTCGCTCGAGGATACAATGAGCAGTTCTTC	CASSPLARGYNEQFF
-	TRBV7-9	-	TRBJ1-2	TGTGCCAGCAGCCGTACAGAGCCCTATGGCTACACCTTC	CASSRTEPYGYTF
-	TRBV30	-	TRBJ1-3	TGTGCCTGGAGTGGGGACTCACTCTCTGGAAACACCATATATTTT	CAWSGDSLSGNTIYF
-	TRBV7-9	-	TRBJ1-2	TGTGCCAACCCTCCGGGCCCACTTAAGGGAGGCTACACCTTC	CANPPGPLKGGYTF
-	TRBV11-2	-	TRBJ2-1	TGTGCCAGCAGCTTTCTGCTCAATGAGCAGTTCTTC	CASSFLLNEQFF
-	TRBV6-5	-	TRBJ2-7	TGTGCCAGCAGTTCCGCCTTAAGTTTGGGCGAGCAGTACTTC	CASSSALSLGEQYF
-	TRBV2	TRBD2	TRBJ2-7	TGTGCCAGCAGCCGCCCTGGGACTAGCGGGAGGGCCGACGAGCAGTACTTC	CASSRPGTSGRADEQYF
once	TRBV28	-	TRBJ2-7	TGTGCCAGCAGGTGGGGCTACGAGCAGTACTTC	CASRWGYEQYF
-	TRBV27	-	TRBJ2-7	TGTGCCAGCAGTTTAGGGCCGGAGGACTACGAGCAGTACTTC	CASSLGPEDYEQYF
-	TRBV4-3	TRBD1	TRBJ2-7	TGCGCCAGCAGCCAAGATAGGGACAGGGGTCCATACGAGCAGTACTTC	CASSQDRDRGPYEQYF
-	TRBV28	-	TRBJ2-3	TGTGCCAGCAGTTTTCGGGGGAGGGGGACAGATACGCAGTATTTT	CASSFRGRGTDTQYF
-	TRBV13	-	TRBJ1-1	TGTGCCAGCAGCGCCCCTTCAGAGAACACTGAAGCTTTCTTT	CASSAPSENTEAFF
-	TRBV16	-	TRBJ2-5	TGTGCCAGCAGCCAAGGGAGAGAGACCCAGTACTTC	CASSQGRETQYF
-	TRBV5-1	TRBD1	TRBJ1-2	TGCGCCAGCAGCTTACGACAGGGCACTAACTATGGCTACACCTTC	CASSLRQGTNYGYTF
-	TRBV27	TRBD2	TRBJ2-2	TGTGCCAGCAGTTTACTAGCGGGAGCCGGAACCGGGGAGCTGTTTTTT	CASSLLAGAGTGELFF
once	TRBV5-8	-	TRBJ1-2	TGTGCCAGCAGCTTGTTGGAGACCGGAAGCAAGGGCTACACCTTC	CASSLLETGSKGYTF
-	TRBV5-6	-	TRBJ1-1	TGTGCCAGCAGCTTGGCCGCCCAGACAATGAACACTGAAGCTTTCTTT	CASSLAAQTMNTEAFF
-	TRBV10-1	-	TRBJ2-7	TGCGCCAGCATCCAACGAGGAGGGGGCCACGAGCAGTACTTC	CASIQRGGGHEQYF
-	TRBV6-1	-	TRBJ2-7	TGTGCCAGCAGTGAACAAAGGGCCTACGAGCAGTACTTC	CASSEQRAYEQYF
-	TRBV29-1	-	TRBJ1-2	TGCAGCGTTGTCAAGGGCACGGGCTACACCTTC	CSVVKGTGYTF
once	TRBV9	TRBD2	TRBJ2-5	TGTGCCAGCAGCGTAGGGGGACTACCTATCGAGACCCAGTACTTC	CASSVGGLPIETQYF
-	TRBV5-4	-	TRBJ2-5	TGTGCCAGCAGCCGCGGGGTTGGGGAGACCCAGTACTTC	CASSRGVGETQYF
-	TRBV9	TRBD2	TRBJ2-3	TGTGCCAGCAGCGTAGGGTTAGCGGGAAGGACAGATACGCAGTATTTT	CASSVGLAGRTDTQYF
-	TRBV7-8	-	TRBJ2-6	TGTGCCAGCAGGGGCAGGGGGGTTGGGGCCAACGTCCTGACTTTC	CASRGRGVGANVLTF
-	TRBV27	-	TRBJ2-7	TGTGCCAGCAGTACTGGCAGATTCTACGAGCAGTACTTC	CASSTGRFYEQYF